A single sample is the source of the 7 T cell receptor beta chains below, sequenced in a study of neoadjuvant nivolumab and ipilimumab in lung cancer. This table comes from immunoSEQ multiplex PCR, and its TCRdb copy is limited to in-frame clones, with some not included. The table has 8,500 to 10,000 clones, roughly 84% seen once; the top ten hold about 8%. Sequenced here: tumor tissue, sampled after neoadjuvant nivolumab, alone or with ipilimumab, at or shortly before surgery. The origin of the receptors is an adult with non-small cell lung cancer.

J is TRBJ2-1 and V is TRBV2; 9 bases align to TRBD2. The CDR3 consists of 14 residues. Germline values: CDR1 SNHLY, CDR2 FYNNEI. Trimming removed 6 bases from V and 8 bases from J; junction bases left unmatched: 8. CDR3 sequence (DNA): TGTGCCAGCAGCCTCCTAGCGGGAAACGATGAGCAGTTCTTC. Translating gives CASSLLAGNDEQFF.

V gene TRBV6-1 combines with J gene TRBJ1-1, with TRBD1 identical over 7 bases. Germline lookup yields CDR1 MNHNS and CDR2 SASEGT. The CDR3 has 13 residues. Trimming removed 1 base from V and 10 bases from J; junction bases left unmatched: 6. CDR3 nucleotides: TGTGCCAGCAGTGAAGGACAGGGACTAGGAGCTTTCTTT. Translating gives CASSEGQGLGAFF.

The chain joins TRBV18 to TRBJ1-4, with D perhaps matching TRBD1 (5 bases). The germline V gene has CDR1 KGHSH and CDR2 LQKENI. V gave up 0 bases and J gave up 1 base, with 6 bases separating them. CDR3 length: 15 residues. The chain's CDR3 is CASSPPDRTNEKLFF. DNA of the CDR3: TGTGCCAGCTCACCACCAGACAGAACTAATGAAAAACTGTTTTTT.

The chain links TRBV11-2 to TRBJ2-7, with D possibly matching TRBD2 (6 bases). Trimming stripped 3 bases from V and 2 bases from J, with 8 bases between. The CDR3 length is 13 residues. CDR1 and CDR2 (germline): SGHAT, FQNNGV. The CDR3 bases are TGTGCCAGCAGCTTCGGAGGGACCTACGAGCAGTACTTC. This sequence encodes CASSFGGTYEQYF. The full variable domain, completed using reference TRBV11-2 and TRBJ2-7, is EAGVAQSPRYKIIEKRQSVAFWCNPISGHATLYWYQQILGQGPKLLIQFQNNGVVDDSQLPKDRFSAERLKGVDSTLKIQPAKLEDSAVYLCASSFGGTYEQYFGPGTRLTVT.

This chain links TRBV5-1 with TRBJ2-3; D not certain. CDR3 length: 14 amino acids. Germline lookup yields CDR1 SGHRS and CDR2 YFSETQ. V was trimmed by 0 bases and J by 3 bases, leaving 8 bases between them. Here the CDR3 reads CASSLGGRTDTQYF. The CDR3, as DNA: TGCGCCAGCAGCTTGGGGGGAAGGACAGATACGCAGTATTTT.

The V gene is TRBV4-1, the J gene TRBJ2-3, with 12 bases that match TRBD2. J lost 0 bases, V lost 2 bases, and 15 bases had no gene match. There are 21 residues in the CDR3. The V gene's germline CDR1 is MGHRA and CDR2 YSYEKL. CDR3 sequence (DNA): TGCGCCAGCAGCCAACCCAAACTAGCGGGAGGACTAGAAGCTAGCACAGATACGCAGTATTTT. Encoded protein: CASSQPKLAGGLEASTDTQYF.

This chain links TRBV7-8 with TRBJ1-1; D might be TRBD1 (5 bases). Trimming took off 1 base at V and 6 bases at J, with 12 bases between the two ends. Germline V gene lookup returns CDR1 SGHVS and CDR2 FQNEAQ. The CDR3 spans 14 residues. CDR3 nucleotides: TGTGCCAGCAGCTTAGTAATCTCAGGGCCTGAAGCTTTCTTT. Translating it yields CASSLVISGPEAFF.